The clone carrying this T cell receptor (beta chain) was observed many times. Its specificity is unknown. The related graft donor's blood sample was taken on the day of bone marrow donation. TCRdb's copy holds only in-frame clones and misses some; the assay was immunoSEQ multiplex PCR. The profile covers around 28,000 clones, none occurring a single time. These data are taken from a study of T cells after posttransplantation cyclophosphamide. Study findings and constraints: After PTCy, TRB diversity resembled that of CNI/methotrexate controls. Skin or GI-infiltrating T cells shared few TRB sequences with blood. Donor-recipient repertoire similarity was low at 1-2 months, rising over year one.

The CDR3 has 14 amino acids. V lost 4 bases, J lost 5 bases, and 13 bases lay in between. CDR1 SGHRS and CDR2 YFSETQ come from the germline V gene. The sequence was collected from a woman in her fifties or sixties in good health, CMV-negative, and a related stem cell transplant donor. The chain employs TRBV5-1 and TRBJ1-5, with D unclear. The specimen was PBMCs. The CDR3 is CASSPGVGDQPQHF. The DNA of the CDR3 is TGCGCCAGCAGCCCCGGGGTCGGTGATCAGCCCCAGCATTTT.